This T cell receptor beta chain was recorded in a study of T-cell memory formation after mild COVID-19. Notes on the study in general: Clones which contracted sat mainly in CM and EM if CD4+, and in EMRA if CD8+. Pre-infection memory carried some responding clones, suggesting that cross-reactive memory joined. CD4/CD8 balance held among clones contracting day 15 to 85, and later expanders leaned CD4+.

Constant-segment primers were used for 5'RACE, and the resulting TCR alpha and TCR beta cDNA libraries carried sample barcodes and UMIs. Each CDR3 protein gets one entry after TCRdb re-called the 5' RACE reads with MiXCR. The sample has about 270,000 distinct CDR3 sequences; roughly 15% are singletons. The table lists this clonotype with a few counts. The antigen remains undetermined. The CDR3 has 14 amino acids. The germline V gene has CDR1 DFQATT and CDR2 SNEGSKA (reference sequence). Trimming left V 4 bases short and J 4 bases short, with 15 bases between. This receptor was obtained from a young man who had mild COVID-19 (a few samples of this study predate the infection). Cell type and time point are not known. V usage is TRBV20-1 and J usage is TRBJ2-3; D assignment may be TRBD1 or TRBD2 (5 bases each). The sequencing sample was made of PBMCs or a T cell subset sorted from them (not recorded which). The CDR3 nucleotides are TGCAGTGCTAAGAGGGGCACGGCGGCAGATACGCAGTATTTT. Its protein product is CSAKRGTAADTQYF.